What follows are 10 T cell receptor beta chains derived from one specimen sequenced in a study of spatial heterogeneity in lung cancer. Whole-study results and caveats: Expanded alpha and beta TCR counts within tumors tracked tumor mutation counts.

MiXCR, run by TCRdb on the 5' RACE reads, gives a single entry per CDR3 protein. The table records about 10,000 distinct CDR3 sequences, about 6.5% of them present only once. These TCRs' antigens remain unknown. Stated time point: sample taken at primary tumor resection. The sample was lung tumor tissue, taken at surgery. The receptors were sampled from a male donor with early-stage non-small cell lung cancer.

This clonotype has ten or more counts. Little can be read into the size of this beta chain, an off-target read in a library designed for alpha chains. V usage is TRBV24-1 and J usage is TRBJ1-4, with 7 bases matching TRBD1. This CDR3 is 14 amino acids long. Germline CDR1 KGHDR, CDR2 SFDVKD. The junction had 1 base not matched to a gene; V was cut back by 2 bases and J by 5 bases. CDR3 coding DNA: TGTGCCACCAGTGATTCGACAGGGAATGAAAAACTGTTTTTT. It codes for CATSDSTGNEKLFF.

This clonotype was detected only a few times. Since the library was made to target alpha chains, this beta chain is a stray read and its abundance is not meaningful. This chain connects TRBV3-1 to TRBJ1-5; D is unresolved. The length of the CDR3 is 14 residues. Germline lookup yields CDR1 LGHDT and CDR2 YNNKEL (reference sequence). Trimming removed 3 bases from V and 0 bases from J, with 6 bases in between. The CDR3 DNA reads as TGTGCCAGCAGCCAGGCGTATAGCAATCAGCCCCAGCATTTT. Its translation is CASSQAYSNQPQHF.

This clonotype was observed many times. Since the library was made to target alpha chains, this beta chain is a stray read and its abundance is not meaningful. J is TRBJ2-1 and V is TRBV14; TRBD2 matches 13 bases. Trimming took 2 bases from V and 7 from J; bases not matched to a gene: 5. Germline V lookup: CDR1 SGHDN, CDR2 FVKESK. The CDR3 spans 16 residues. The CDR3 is CASSQPGLAGKNEQFF. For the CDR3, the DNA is TGTGCCAGCAGCCAACCGGGACTAGCGGGAAAAAATGAGCAGTTCTTC.

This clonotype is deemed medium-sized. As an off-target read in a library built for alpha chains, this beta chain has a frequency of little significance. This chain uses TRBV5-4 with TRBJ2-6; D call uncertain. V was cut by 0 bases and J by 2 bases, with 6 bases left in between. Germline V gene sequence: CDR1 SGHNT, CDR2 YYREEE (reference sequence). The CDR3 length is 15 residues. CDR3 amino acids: CASSLGGTGANVLTF. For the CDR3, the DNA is TGTGCCAGCAGCTTGGGGGGAACTGGGGCCAACGTCCTGACTTTC.

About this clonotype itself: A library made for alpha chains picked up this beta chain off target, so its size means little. CDR3 bases: TGTGCCAGCTCACAGGGACAGAACACTGAAGCTTTCTTT. It specifies CASSQGQNTEAFF. J is TRBJ1-1 and V is TRBV18, with D tentatively TRBD1 (6 bases). The CDR3 covers 13 residues. CDR1 and CDR2 from the germline V gene are KGHSH and LQKENI. V was cut by 4 bases and J by 1 base, with 7 bases left in between.

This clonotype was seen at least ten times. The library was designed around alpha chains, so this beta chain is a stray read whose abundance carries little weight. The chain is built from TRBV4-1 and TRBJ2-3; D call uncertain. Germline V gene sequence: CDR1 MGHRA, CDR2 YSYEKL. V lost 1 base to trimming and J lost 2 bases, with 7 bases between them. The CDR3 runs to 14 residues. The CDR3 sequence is CASSQVKDTDTQYF. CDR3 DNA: TGCGCCAGCAGCCAAGTTAAGGACACAGATACGCAGTATTTT.

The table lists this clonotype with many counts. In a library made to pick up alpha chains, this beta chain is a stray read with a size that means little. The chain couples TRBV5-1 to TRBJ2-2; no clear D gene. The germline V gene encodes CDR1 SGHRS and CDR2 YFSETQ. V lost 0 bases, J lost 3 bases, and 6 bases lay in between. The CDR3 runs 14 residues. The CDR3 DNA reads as TGCGCCAGCAGCTTGGCCTCGGACACCGGGGAGCTGTTTTTT. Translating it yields CASSLASDTGELFF.

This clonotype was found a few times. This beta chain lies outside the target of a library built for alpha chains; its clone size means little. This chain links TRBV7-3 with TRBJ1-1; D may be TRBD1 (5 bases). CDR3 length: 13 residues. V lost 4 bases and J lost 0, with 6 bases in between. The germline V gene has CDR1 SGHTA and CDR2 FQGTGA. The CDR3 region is CASSSDMNTEAFF. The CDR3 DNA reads TGTGCCAGCAGCTCGGACATGAACACTGAAGCTTTCTTT.

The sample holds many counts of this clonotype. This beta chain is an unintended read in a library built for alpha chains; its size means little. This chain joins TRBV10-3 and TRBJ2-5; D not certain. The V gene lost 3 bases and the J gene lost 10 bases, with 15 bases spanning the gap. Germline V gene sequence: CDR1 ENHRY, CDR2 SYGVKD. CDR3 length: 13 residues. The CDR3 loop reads CAISDQDNLGQYF. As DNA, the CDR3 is TGTGCCATCAGTGATCAGGATAACCTTGGCCAGTACTTC.

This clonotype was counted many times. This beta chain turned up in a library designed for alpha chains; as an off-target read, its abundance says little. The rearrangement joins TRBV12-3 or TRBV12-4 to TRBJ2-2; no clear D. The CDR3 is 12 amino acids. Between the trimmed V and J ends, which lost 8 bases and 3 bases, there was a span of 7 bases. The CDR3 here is CASLYYTGELFF. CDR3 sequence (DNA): TGTGCCAGCCTCTACTACACCGGGGAGCTGTTTTTT.